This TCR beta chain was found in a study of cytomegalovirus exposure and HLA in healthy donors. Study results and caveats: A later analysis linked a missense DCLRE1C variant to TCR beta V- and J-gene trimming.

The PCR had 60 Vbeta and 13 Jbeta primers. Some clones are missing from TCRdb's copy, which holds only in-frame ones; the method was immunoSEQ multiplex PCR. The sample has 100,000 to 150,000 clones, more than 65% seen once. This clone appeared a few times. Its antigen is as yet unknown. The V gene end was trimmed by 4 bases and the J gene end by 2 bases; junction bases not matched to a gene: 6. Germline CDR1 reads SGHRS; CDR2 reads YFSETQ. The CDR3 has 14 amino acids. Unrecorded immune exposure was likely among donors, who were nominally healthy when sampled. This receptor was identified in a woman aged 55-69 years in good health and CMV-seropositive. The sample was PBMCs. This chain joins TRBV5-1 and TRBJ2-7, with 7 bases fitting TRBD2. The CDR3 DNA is TGCGCCAGCAGCGCGACCGGGACTACCTACGAGCAGTACTTC. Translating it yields CASSATGTTYEQYF. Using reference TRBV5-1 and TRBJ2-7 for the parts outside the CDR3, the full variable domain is KAGVTQTPRYLIKTRGQQVTLSCSPISGHRSVSWYQQTPGQGLQFLFEYFSETQRNKGNFPGRFSGRQFSNSRSEMNVSTLELGDSALYLCASSATGTTYEQYFGPGTRLTVT.